The 24 T cell receptor beta chains below all came from one sample that was sequenced in a study of T cell repertoires in cytomegalovirus infection (dated by TCRdb to between 2019 and 2020). The instrument given in TCRdb is Illumina HiSeq 1500. TCRdb ran its own pipeline on the public reads, namely fastp trimming at Q25 and MiXCR clone calling, and kept in-frame beta chains. Identical CDR3 proteins give one entry, which carries the most common genes and DNA. The sample table records roughly 990,000 distinct CDR3 sequences; approximately 31% of these occur just once. The ten top clones hold about 14% of the sample. The treatment or condition label, as the study defines it: in vitro stimulation with specific CMV peptide epitopes to enrich CMV-specific T cells. Their antigens are not known. The specimen was cultured CD8+ T cells from PBMCs, collected from culture after CMV antigen stimulation. The receptors come from a human donor in good health (CMV status not recorded). Some clones in this sample may be carry-over from other donors' samples.

This clonotype was counted between two and nine times. CDR3 amino acids: CASRGPADYEQYF. In nucleotides, the CDR3 is TGTGCCAGCAGGGGTCCGGCTGACTACGAGCAGTACTTC. V gene TRBV7-9 combines with J gene TRBJ2-7; D gene uncertain. V was trimmed by 6 bases and J by 3 bases, leaving 12 bases between them. This CDR3 is 13 amino acids long. Germline CDR1 reads SEHNR; CDR2 reads FQNEAQ (reference sequence).

The chain carries TRBV7-9 and TRBJ1-6; possible D gene TRBD1, 6 bases. The CDR3 spans 13 residues. V shed 6 bases and J shed 10 bases, with 13 bases lying between them. In germline, CDR1 is SEHNR, CDR2 FQNEAQ (reference sequence). CDR3 region: CASRGAGGSPLHF. The CDR3 nucleotides read TGTGCCAGCAGAGGAGCCGGGGGCTCACCCCTCCACTTT.

This clonotype was seen a handful of times. J is TRBJ1-4 and V is TRBV12-3 or TRBV12-4, with D possibly TRBD1 on 6 matching bases. The ends were cut back, 5 bases at V and 7 bases at J, with 11 bases in the middle. The CDR3 contains 13 residues. The CDR3, as DNA: TGTGCCAGCAGTCCAGGGGATTCTGAAAAACTGTTTTTT. Amino acids: CASSPGDSEKLFF.

In its sample, this clonotype was seen a few times. The germline gene is not matched at one end of the junction; a read error may be the cause. The rearrangement joins TRBV6-1 to TRBJ1-2; TRBD1 is a possible D gene (5 bases). This CDR3 is 15 amino acids long. Germline V lookup: CDR1 MNHNS, CDR2 SASEGT. CDR3 region: CASSETPGLGYGYTF. CDR3 coding DNA: TGTGCTAGCAGTGAAACGCCAGGGCTGGGCTATGGCTACACCTTC.

The rearrangement uses TRBV27 and TRBJ2-2, with D possibly TRBD1 on 6 matching bases. Looked up from germline, CDR1 is MNHEY and CDR2 is SMNVEV (reference sequence). Deletions cut 2 bases from V and 9 bases from J, with 22 bases between. The CDR3 has 17 residues. The CDR3 here is CASSLLSGTCPIWELFF. Written as DNA, the CDR3 is TGTGCCAGCAGTTTACTCTCCGGGACATGCCCTATCTGGGAGCTGTTTTTT.

The V gene is TRBV6-1, the J gene TRBJ1-6; D perhaps matches TRBD1 (6 bases). The CDR3 covers 16 residues. The V gene's germline CDR1 is MNHNS and CDR2 SASEGT. The V end was cut by 3 bases, the J end by 7 bases, with 16 bases between. In DNA, the CDR3 is TGTGCCAGCAGTGAGCTCACAGGGTTTGGGAATTCACCCCTCCACTTT. Its protein product is CASSELTGFGNSPLHF.

This clonotype has more than one count but fewer than ten. The rearrangement uses TRBV12-3 or TRBV12-4 and TRBJ2-1, with no clear D. The CDR3 totals 12 residues. The ends were cut back, 5 bases at V and 12 bases at J, with 14 bases in the middle. The CDR3 region is CASSTPEPGQFF. The CDR3 DNA reads TGTGCCAGCAGTACCCCGGAGCCTGGGCAGTTCTTC.

To note about this clonotype: This CDR3 is missing its conserved last phenylalanine or tryptophan, likely due to a read error. J is TRBJ2-3 and V is TRBV12-3 or TRBV12-4, with 9 bases that match TRBD2. This CDR3 contains 13 residues. Trimming cost V 8 bases and J 3 bases; bases outside gene matches: 3. The CDR3 DNA sequence: TGTGCCAGCCAGAGCGGGGGGACAGATACGCAGTATCTT. Residues: CASQSGGTDTQYL.

The chain uses TRBV12-3 or TRBV12-4 and TRBJ1-5; the D is unclear. V was clipped by 6 bases and J by 3 bases, with 15 bases between them. CDR3 length: 15 amino acids. CDR3 sequence (DNA): TGTGCCAGCAGCCCGCGAGGAGGGATCAATCAGCCCCAGCATTTT. Its translation is CASSPRGGINQPQHF.

The CDR3 region is CASSQWTGLWEGYTF. The CDR3, as DNA: TGTGCCAGCAGTCAGTGGACAGGGCTTTGGGAAGGCTACACCTTC. The V and J genes are TRBV27 and TRBJ1-2; 8 nucleotides agree with TRBD1. The CDR3 spans 15 residues. Germline CDR1 and CDR2: MNHEY and SMNVEV (reference sequence). The junction had 13 bases not matched to a gene; V was cut back by 5 bases and J by 8 bases.

In this sample, this clonotype turned up a few times. The rearrangement joins TRBV6-6 to TRBJ1-6; TRBD1 matches 10 bases. V dropped 2 bases and J dropped 9; count of bases not matched to a gene: 1. There are 14 residues in the CDR3. Germline CDR1 MNHNY, CDR2 SVGAGI (reference sequence). DNA for the CDR3: TGTGCCAGCAGTTACGGGACAGGGGCTTCACCCCTCCACTTT. It encodes CASSYGTGASPLHF.

This clonotype has just a few counts. J is TRBJ2-2 and V is TRBV6-1; D is unresolved. CDR1 is MNHNS and CDR2 is SASEGT in the germline V gene. V gave up 5 bases and J gave up 4 bases, with 11 bases separating them. This CDR3 comprises 14 residues. CDR3 loop: CASSYGLSTGELFF. CDR3 bases: TGTGCCAGCAGTTATGGGTTGAGCACCGGGGAGCTGTTTTTT.

This clonotype turned up a few times. The chain recombines TRBV6-2 or TRBV6-3 with TRBJ2-1, with 11 nucleotides matching TRBD2. Germline V gene lookup returns CDR1 MNHEY and CDR2 SVGEGT. This CDR3 spans 15 amino acids. V gave up 2 bases and J gave up 10 bases; unmatched junction bases: 7. CDR3 residues: CASSYTTSGGREQFF. The CDR3 nucleotides read TGTGCCAGCAGTTACACAACTAGCGGGGGCAGAGAGCAGTTCTTC.

The CDR3 here is CASCTGGRSTEAFF. Here the CDR3 DNA reads TGTGCCTCCTGTACGGGGGGTAGGAGCACTGAAGCTTTCTTT. The V and J genes are TRBV24-1 and TRBJ1-1; tentative D call: TRBD1 (5 bases). The CDR3 runs 14 residues. Trimming stripped 12 bases from V and 4 bases from J, with 20 bases between. CDR1 and CDR2 from the germline V gene are KGHDR and SFDVKD.

This clonotype was counted at least ten times. The chain carries TRBV20-1 and TRBJ2-2; D remains unclear. Per germline, CDR1 DFQATT and CDR2 SNEGSKA (reference sequence). This CDR3 is 14 amino acids long. Trimming shortened V by 6 bases and J by 4 bases, and 15 bases separated the two germline ends. Written as DNA, the CDR3 is TGCAGTGCGTCGGCGGTCCCGGGCACCGGGGAGCTGTTTTTT. This codes for CSASAVPGTGELFF.

This chain joins TRBV6-6 and TRBJ2-1, with D uncertain. Trimming took 0 bases from V and 5 from J, leaving 5 bases between them. The CDR3 loop spans 13 amino acids. CDR1 is MNHNY, CDR2 SVGAGI, per germline (reference sequence). CDR3: CASSYSNDNEQFF. The CDR3 nucleotides are TGTGCCAGCAGTTACTCGAACGACAATGAGCAGTTCTTC.

This clonotype turned up a few times. This may arise from a read error, as a much more abundant clone is one base away. The chain is built from TRBV12-3 or TRBV12-4 and TRBJ1-6; tentative D call: TRBD1 (5 bases). The CDR3 is 16 amino acids. Trimming stripped 3 bases from V and 0 bases from J, with 9 bases between. Written as DNA, the CDR3 is TGTGCCAGCAGTTTTGAGGGGAGCTCCTATAATTCACCCCTCCACTTT. It specifies CASSFEGSSYNSPLHF.

The rearrangement joins TRBV27 to TRBJ1-2; D perhaps matches TRBD1 (5 bases). The CDR3 has 14 amino acids. The germline gives CDR1 MNHEY, CDR2 SMNVEV (reference sequence). Trimming removed 3 bases from V and 2 bases from J, with 10 bases in between. CDR3 sequence reads: CASSFTSGNYGYTF. DNA for the CDR3: TGTGCCAGCAGTTTTACTTCAGGGAACTATGGCTACACCTTC.

The gene calls are TRBV6-6 and TRBJ2-7; tentative D call: TRBD1 (5 bases). Trimming took 5 bases from V and 5 from J, leaving 13 bases between them. Per germline, CDR1 MNHNY and CDR2 SVGAGI (reference sequence). The CDR3 totals 13 residues. CDR3 coding DNA: TGTGCCAGCAGTGAGTTCAGGGCTAACGAGCAGTACGTC. Its protein product is CASSEFRANEQYV.

In its sample, this clonotype was seen many times. This rearrangement joins TRBV7-9 to TRBJ1-5; D gene unclear. Germline CDR1 is SEHNR and CDR2 is FQNEAQ (reference sequence). Trimming stripped 5 bases from V and 0 bases from J, with 14 bases between. This CDR3 comprises 16 residues. The CDR3 DNA follows: TGTGCCAGCAGCCGGGTAGGTGAGGTTAGCAATCAGCCCCAGCATTTT. The encoded protein is CASSRVGEVSNQPQHF. Together with reference TRBV7-9 and TRBJ1-5, the CDR3 gives the full variable domain: DTGVSQNPRHKITKRGQNVTFRCDPISEHNRLYWYRQTLGQGPEFLTYFQNEAQLEKSRLLSDRFSAERPKGSFSTLEIQRTEQGDSAMYLCASSRVGEVSNQPQHFGDGTRLSIL.

This clonotype was picked up one time. The J gene is TRBJ1-4, the V gene TRBV9, with D perhaps matching TRBD1 (6 bases). Per the germline V gene, CDR1 is SGDLS and CDR2 is YYNGEE. The CDR3 is 13 residues long. V was trimmed by 7 bases and J by 7 bases, leaving 14 bases between them. The CDR3 protein is CASGGGLGEKLFF. CDR3 DNA: TGTGCCAGCGGGGGGGGGCTTGGTGAAAAACTGTTTTTT. Full variable domain (outside the CDR3, taken from reference TRBV9 and TRBJ1-4): DSGVTQTPKHLITATGQRVTLRCSPRSGDLSVYWYQQSLDQGLQFLIQYYNGEERAKGNILERFSAQQFPDLHSELNLSSLELGDSALYFCASGGGLGEKLFFGSGTQLSVL.

V and J are TRBV6-5 and TRBJ2-6, with D possibly being TRBD2 (6 bases). V gave up 1 base and J gave up 0 bases, with 16 bases separating them. The CDR3 sequence is 19 residues long. Germline lookup yields CDR1 MNHEY and CDR2 SVGAGI. The CDR3 DNA follows: TGTGCCAGCAGTTACTTAACGGGACTTTTGACCTCTGGGGCCAACGTCCTGACTTTC. This translates into CASSYLTGLLTSGANVLTF.

This clonotype was recorded a few times. The gene calls are TRBV5-1 and TRBJ2-1, with TRBD1 identical over 7 bases. Germline trimming cut 5 bases from V and 2 bases from J; bases unmatched to any gene: 10. This CDR3 comprises 16 residues. Germline CDR1 reads SGHRS; CDR2 reads YFSETQ. This CDR3 is CASRLHRTGTYNEQFF. DNA for the CDR3: TGCGCCAGCAGACTTCACCGGACAGGAACCTACAATGAGCAGTTCTTC.

This clonotype occurred many times. The chain carries TRBV7-9 and TRBJ2-1; TRBD2 matches at 8 bases. Trimming removed 3 bases from V and 4 bases from J; junction bases left unmatched: 5. The CDR3 covers 15 residues. Germline V gene lookup returns CDR1 SEHNR and CDR2 FQNEAQ (reference sequence). CDR3 in amino acids: CASSFGAGGYNEQFF. CDR3 in DNA: TGTGCCAGCAGCTTCGGCGCGGGGGGATACAATGAGCAGTTCTTC.